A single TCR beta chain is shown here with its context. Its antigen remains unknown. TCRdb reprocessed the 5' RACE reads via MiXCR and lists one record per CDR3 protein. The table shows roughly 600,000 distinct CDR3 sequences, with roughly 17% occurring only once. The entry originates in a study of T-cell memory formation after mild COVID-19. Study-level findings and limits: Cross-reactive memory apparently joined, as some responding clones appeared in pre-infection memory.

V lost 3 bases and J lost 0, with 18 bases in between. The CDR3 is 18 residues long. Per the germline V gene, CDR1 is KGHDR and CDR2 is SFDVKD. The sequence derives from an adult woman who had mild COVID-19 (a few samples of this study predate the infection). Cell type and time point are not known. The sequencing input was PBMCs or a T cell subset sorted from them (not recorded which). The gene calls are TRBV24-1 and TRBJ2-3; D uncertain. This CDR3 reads CATSDHFTQAPSTDTQYF. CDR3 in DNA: TGTGCCACCAGTGATCACTTTACTCAAGCACCGAGCACAGATACGCAGTATTTT.